This is a list of T cell receptor beta chains from one sample in a study of blood T cell repertoires in COVID-19. Repertoires were generated with immunoSEQ multiplex PCR, while TCRdb's copy carries only in-frame clones and drops some. The sample has around 100,000 clones; roughly nine tenths are singletons. The sample taken for sequencing was peripheral blood. These receptors all stem from a man in his fifties or sixties in a cohort sampled during active COVID-19. Each CDR3 is given with its conserved first and last residue. The order of the fields is clone size, J gene, D gene, CDR3 length, V gene, CDR3 protein, CDR3 DNA. A D gene is named only where the DNA matches it firmly. Expanded clones are given a class, and other clones once, few, many or no size at all.

>.|TRBJ1-2|.|13|TRBV6-5
CASQPTGNDGYTF
TGTGCCAGCCAACCCACAGGGAATGATGGCTACACCTTC
>.|TRBJ2-1|TRBD1|12|TRBV7-2
CASSQGATEQFF
TGTGCCAGCAGCCAGGGGGCTACTGAGCAGTTCTTC
>.|TRBJ1-2|TRBD1|16|TRBV19
CASSGTGTGQNYGYTF
TGTGCCAGTAGTGGGACCGGGACAGGGCAGAACTATGGCTACACCTTC
>.|TRBJ2-1|.|12|TRBV24-1
CATSELYNEQFF
TGTGCCACCAGTGAACTCTACAATGAGCAGTTCTTC
>.|TRBJ2-5|TRBD1|14|TRBV7-9
CASSYQRGLETQYF
TGTGCCAGCAGCTACCAAAGGGGGCTGGAGACCCAGTACTTC
>.|TRBJ2-7|TRBD1|15|TRBV18
CASSPQTGEGPEQYF
TGTGCCAGCTCACCTCAGACAGGGGAAGGGCCCGAGCAGTACTTC
>.|TRBJ2-2|.|14|TRBV27
CASSLWANTGELFF
TGTGCCAGCAGTTTATGGGCCAACACCGGGGAGCTGTTTTTT
>once|TRBJ1-3|.|9|TRBV21-1
CASSKDSTF
TGTGCCAGCAGCAAAGACTCCACTTTT
>.|TRBJ2-3|.|12|TRBV6-6
CASSPLFDTQYF
TGTGCCAGCAGCCCTCTTTTCGATACGCAGTATTTT
>.|TRBJ1-2|.|12|TRBV7-9
CASSRDIGGYTF
TGTGCCAGCAGCCGGGACATCGGGGGCTACACCTTC
>.|TRBJ1-1|.|15|TRBV6-5
CASSYFSGANTEAFF
TGTGCCAGCAGTTACTTTTCAGGCGCGAACACTGAAGCTTTCTTT
>.|TRBJ1-4|.|15|TRBV11-3
CASSLGGELSEKLFF
TGTGCCAGCAGCTTAGGAGGCGAACTCTCTGAAAAACTGTTTTTT
>.|TRBJ2-3|TRBD2|16|TRBV15
CATSNGLAGSTDTQYF
TGTGCCACCAGCAATGGACTAGCGGGTAGCACAGATACGCAGTATTTT
>.|TRBJ2-3|.|13|TRBV5-1
CASSLDWADTQYF
TGCGCCAGCAGCTTGGACTGGGCGGATACGCAGTATTTT
>.|TRBJ1-2|.|15|TRBV6-6
CASSKTTGSPYGYTF
TGTGCCAGCAGTAAGACGACAGGATCCCCTTATGGCTACACCTTC
>.|TRBJ2-2|.|15|TRBV27
CASSLRLANTGELFF
TGTGCCAGCAGTTTAAGGCTAGCGAACACCGGGGAGCTGTTTTTT
>few|TRBJ2-5|TRBD2|16|TRBV27
CASSLVVTSRQETQYF
TGTGCCAGCAGTTTAGTTGTGACTAGCAGGCAAGAGACCCAGTACTTC
>.|TRBJ2-1|TRBD1|15|TRBV5-4
CASSYRGQGLNEQFF
TGTGCCAGCAGCTATAGAGGACAGGGCCTAAATGAGCAGTTCTTC
>.|TRBJ2-5|TRBD1|15|TRBV6-2/TRBV6-3
CASSFSRGPGETQYF
TGTGCCAGCAGTTTTTCCAGGGGGCCGGGAGAGACCCAGTACTTC
>.|TRBJ1-1|.|14|TRBV24-1
CATSDGRKNTEAFF
TGTGCCACCAGTGATGGGAGGAAGAACACTGAAGCTTTCTTT